This T cell receptor (beta chain) was sequenced during a study of blood T cell repertoires in COVID-19. Profiling relied on immunoSEQ multiplex PCR, and the TCRdb table lists in-frame clones only, not all of them. Of about 260,000 clones listed, roughly 83% were seen once; the top ten hold about 4.5%. A single count supports this clone. Sequences were obtained from peripheral blood. The clonotype was recovered from a man between 60 and 75 years old who had recovered from COVID-19.

For the CDR3, the DNA is TGTGCCAGCAGTTACTCAGGAGGGTTAAACTATGGCTACACCTTC. This encodes CASSYSGGLNYGYTF. The gene calls are TRBV6-5 and TRBJ1-2; D remains unclear. CDR1 and CDR2 from the germline V gene are MNHEY and SVGAGI. V shed 0 bases and J shed 2 bases, with 10 bases lying between them. The CDR3 contains 15 residues.